The 30 T cell receptor beta chains below were found in one sample sequenced in a study of T cells in Graves' hyperthyroidism and ophthalmopathy. Amplified TCR beta CDR3 regions derived from RNA transcripts. In the first-round RT-PCR of the TCR CDR3, the HTBI primer set was used. One entry per CDR3 protein, called by TCRdb with MiXCR from the multiplex PCR reads. The table records hundreds of thousands of distinct CDR3 sequences, around a third of them present only once. Sequencing was performed on blood. These receptors all stem from a middle-aged woman with Graves' hyperthyroidism.

This clonotype occurred a few times. The chain has TRBV4-3 and TRBJ2-2, with 7 positions matching TRBD1. Trimming cost V 6 bases and J 3 bases; bases outside gene matches: 4. The CDR3 consists of 14 residues. Germline V lookup: CDR1 LGHNA, CDR2 YSLEER. CDR3 protein: CASRTGSYTGELFF. CDR3 coding DNA: TGCGCCAGCAGGACAGGGTCTTACACCGGGGAGCTGTTTTTT.

The V and J genes are TRBV9 and TRBJ1-2; D is ambiguous. Trimming shortened V by 4 bases and J by 7 bases, and 14 bases separated the two germline ends. CDR3 length: 13 amino acids. Germline V CDR1 and CDR2: SGDLS, YYNGEE. The CDR3 is CASSPPQRAGYTF. The CDR3 DNA reads TGTGCCAGCAGCCCCCCGCAGAGGGCTGGCTACACCTTC.

This clonotype was observed many times. V is TRBV20-1 and J is TRBJ2-7; 9 bases align to TRBD2. The V gene's germline CDR1 is DFQATT and CDR2 SNEGSKA (reference sequence). J was trimmed by 0 bases and V by 6 bases; bases with no gene match: 6. CDR3 length equals 14 residues. CDR3 amino acids: CSARLAGSSYEQYF. The CDR3 nucleotides read TGCAGTGCACGTCTAGCGGGAAGCTCCTACGAGCAGTACTTC.

This chain connects TRBV6-5 to TRBJ1-1; D is undetermined. The length of the CDR3 is 14 residues. In germline, CDR1 is MNHEY, CDR2 SVGAGI. V was clipped by 6 bases and J by 7 bases, with 18 bases between them. CDR3 coding DNA: TGTGCCAGCAGCCCCATGATTACTGTCGGTGAAGCTTTCTTT. Its protein is CASSPMITVGEAFF.

Ten or more counts support this clonotype. The chain is built from TRBV5-4 and TRBJ2-7, with D unclear. Trimming shortened V by 0 bases and J by 2 bases, and 12 bases separated the two germline ends. Germline V CDR1 and CDR2: SGHNT, YYREEE (reference sequence). The CDR3 is made up of 15 amino acids. The CDR3 region has the DNA TGTGCCAGCAGCTTGGAACGGGCACCGGCCTACGAGCAGTACTTC. It yields the protein CASSLERAPAYEQYF. The variable domain in full, completed from reference TRBV5-4 and TRBJ2-7, reads ETGVTQSPTHLIKTRGQQVTLRCSSQSGHNTVSWYQQALGQGPQFIFQYYREEENGRGNFPPRFSGLQFPNYSSELNVNALELDDSALYLCASSLERAPAYEQYFGPGTRLTVT.

This clonotype has just one count. CDR3 sequence: CASSLAGIQDEQFF. The DNA for the CDR3 is TGTGCCAGCAGCTTAGCAGGGATCCAGGATGAGCAGTTCTTC. The chain couples TRBV7-2 to TRBJ2-5, with no clear D. The J call may be wrong; the DNA end is better matched by TRBJ2-1. The CDR3 extends over 14 amino acids. Germline V CDR1 and CDR2: SGHTA, FQGNSA.

This clonotype was recorded at least ten times. The chain recombines TRBV2 with TRBJ1-5, with D hard to call. The CDR3 is 14 residues long. V lost 3 bases and J 4 bases, leaving 10 bases between the germline ends. Germline assignment: CDR1 SNHLY and CDR2 FYNNEI. CDR3 nucleotide sequence: TGTGCCAGCAGTGACAGGAGTTTAAATCAGCCCCAGCATTTT. Translating it yields CASSDRSLNQPQHF.

On this clonotype: Being one base from a much bigger clone, this may be a read error. The chain combines TRBV7-9 with TRBJ2-7, with D perhaps TRBD2 (6 bases). The J call may be wrong; the DNA end is better matched by TRBJ2-1. Germline loops: CDR1 SEHNR, CDR2 FQNEAQ (reference sequence). CDR3 length equals 14 residues. This chain's CDR3 is CASSTGLTYYEQFF. In DNA, the CDR3 is TGTGCCAGCAGCACGGGACTGACCTACTACGAGCAGTTCTTC.

This chain uses TRBV25-1 with TRBJ2-7; TRBD1 aligns across 7 bases. Germline trimming cut 1 base from V and 3 bases from J; bases unmatched to any gene: 3. The CDR3 runs 14 residues. CDR1 is MGHDK, CDR2 SYGVNS, per germline. The CDR3 DNA is TGTGCCAGCAGTGAATCGGACAGGAACTACGAGCAGTACTTC. Translated, it gives CASSESDRNYEQYF.

This chain joins TRBV5-1 and TRBJ2-3; 7 nucleotides align to TRBD1. Looked up from germline, CDR1 is SGHRS and CDR2 is YFSETQ. This CDR3 contains 15 residues. Unmatched junction bases numbered 5, after V lost 2 bases and J lost 2 bases. This CDR3 is CASSFRQGDTDTQYF. In DNA form, the CDR3 reads TGCGCCAGCAGCTTTCGACAGGGCGACACAGATACGCAGTATTTT. The whole variable domain, filled in from reference TRBV5-1 and TRBJ2-3, reads KAGVTQTPRYLIKTRGQQVTLSCSPISGHRSVSWYQQTPGQGLQFLFEYFSETQRNKGNFPGRFSGRQFSNSRSEMNVSTLELGDSALYLCASSFRQGDTDTQYFGPGTRLTVL.

V gene TRBV7-2 combines with J gene TRBJ2-1; 8 nucleotides match TRBD2. The CDR3 covers 16 residues. Unmatched junction bases numbered 9, after V lost 5 bases and J lost 3 bases. Germline V lookup: CDR1 SGHTA, CDR2 FQGNSA. CDR3 in DNA: TGTGCCAGCAGCCTAGAAAGCGGGAGCTTCTACAATGAGCAGTTCTTC. This gives the protein CASSLESGSFYNEQFF.

The chain employs TRBV7-9 and TRBJ2-1; D remains ambiguous. Germline V gives CDR1 SEHNR, CDR2 FQNEAQ (reference sequence). The V end was cut by 6 bases, the J end by 9 bases, with 18 bases between. The CDR3 consists of 14 residues. The CDR3 nucleotides read TGTGCCAGCAGTGACCATTCAGGTCTGGGTGAGCAGTTCTTC. Translation gives CASSDHSGLGEQFF.

The rearrangement joins TRBV7-2 to TRBJ1-2; D perhaps matches TRBD1 (6 bases). This CDR3 contains 15 residues. Germline lookup yields CDR1 SGHTA and CDR2 FQGNSA. Trimming took off 3 bases at V and 7 bases at J, with 18 bases between the two ends. The chain's CDR3 is CASSFTGNDVRGYTF. The DNA of the CDR3 is TGTGCCAGCAGCTTTACAGGGAACGACGTCCGTGGCTACACCTTC.

This chain uses TRBV5-1 with TRBJ1-4, with 9 positions matching TRBD1. The CDR3 totals 17 residues. Germline CDR1 reads SGHRS; CDR2 reads YFSETQ. V lost 4 bases, J lost 5 bases, and 12 bases stayed unmatched. CDR3 amino acids: CASSRKGQGRLNEKLFF. CDR3 nucleotides: TGCGCCAGCAGCCGAAAAGGACAGGGGCGATTGAATGAAAAACTGTTTTTT. Complete variable domain (other parts from reference TRBV5-1 and TRBJ1-4): KAGVTQTPRYLIKTRGQQVTLSCSPISGHRSVSWYQQTPGQGLQFLFEYFSETQRNKGNFPGRFSGRQFSNSRSEMNVSTLELGDSALYLCASSRKGQGRLNEKLFFGSGTQLSVL.

Points on this clonotype: A single base separates this from a much larger clone, so it may be a read error. The J gene is TRBJ1-5, the V gene TRBV10-3, with 8 bases lining up with TRBD1. The germline CDR1 and CDR2 sequences are ENHRY and SYGVKD. The CDR3 sequence is 14 residues long. V trimming: 10 bases; J trimming: 7 bases; junction bases outside the gene matches: 12. The CDR3: CASHGQGAGQPQHF. CDR3 coding DNA: TGTGCCAGTCACGGGCAGGGGGCAGGACAGCCCCAGCATTTT.

The chain is built from TRBV6-5 and TRBJ1-5, with TRBD1 as a possible D gene (5 bases). The germline CDR1 and CDR2 sequences are MNHEY and SVGAGI. Trimming took 2 bases from V and 7 from J, leaving 18 bases between them. The CDR3 consists of 16 residues. CDR3 in amino acids: CASSYVPLAAGQPQHF. The CDR3 region has the DNA TGTGCCAGCAGTTACGTCCCCCTGGCGGCAGGGCAGCCCCAGCATTTT.

The chain recombines TRBV7-3 with TRBJ2-1, with TRBD2 identical over 9 bases. V dropped 2 bases and J dropped 7; count of bases not matched to a gene: 6. This CDR3 has 15 residues. CDR1 SGHTA and CDR2 FQGTGA come from the germline V gene. This chain's CDR3 is CASSLVWTSENEQFF. The CDR3 region has the DNA TGTGCCAGCAGCTTAGTCTGGACTAGCGAGAATGAGCAGTTCTTC.

For this clonotype: This may be a read error, as it is one base from a much larger clone. This chain joins TRBV7-9 and TRBJ1-2; unclear D gene. The germline gives CDR1 SEHNR, CDR2 FQNEAQ (reference sequence). The V gene lost 3 bases and the J gene lost 7 bases, with 9 bases spanning the gap. The CDR3 runs 12 residues. DNA of the CDR3: TGTGCCAGCAGCTTTACAGACTCTGGCTACACCTTC. Protein product: CASSFTDSGYTF.

A word on this clonotype: One base away lies a much larger clone, so this may be a sequencing read error. The chain uses TRBV9 and TRBJ1-6, with TRBD1 as a possible D gene (5 bases). Germline V gene data show CDR1 as SGDLS and CDR2 as YYNGEE. CDR3 length: 13 residues. The CDR3 protein is CASSVQGDSLLHF. In nucleotides, the CDR3 is TGTGCCAGCAGCGTCCAGGGAGATTCACTCCTCCACTTT.

In its sample, this clonotype was seen many times. The chain recombines TRBV20-1 with TRBJ1-2; a possible D gene is TRBD1 (6 bases). Trimming took 5 bases from V and 4 from J, leaving 11 bases between them. This CDR3 has 12 amino acids. CDR1 and CDR2 (germline): DFQATT, SNEGSKA (reference sequence). The CDR3 here is CSAATGTYGYTF. The CDR3 nucleotides read TGCAGTGCTGCGACAGGTACCTATGGCTACACCTTC.

This clonotype was counted many times. The chain combines TRBV12-3 or TRBV12-4 with TRBJ1-1; 7 bases map to TRBD1. V was clipped by 7 bases and J by 4 bases; unmatched bases: 6. The CDR3 extends over 13 amino acids. The CDR3 loop reads CASTKTGTTEAFF. Here the CDR3 DNA reads TGTGCCAGCACCAAGACAGGGACCACTGAAGCTTTCTTT.

There are a few counts of this clonotype. This clone may be a read error of a much larger clone one base away. The chain uses TRBV7-9 and TRBJ1-2, with D unresolved. The V end was cut by 3 bases, the J end by 9 bases, with 14 bases between. Germline loops: CDR1 SEHNR, CDR2 FQNEAQ (reference sequence). The CDR3 contains 13 residues. The CDR3 DNA reads TGTGCCAGCAGCTTCAGTACTCCTAGAAGCTACACCTTC. Translating it yields CASSFSTPRSYTF.

This sequence joins TRBV4-1 and TRBJ1-5; 9 bases line up with TRBD1. With 1 base clipped from V and 4 bases from J, the junction kept 5 bases outside the gene matches. The germline V gene encodes CDR1 MGHRA and CDR2 YSYEKL. The CDR3 consists of 16 residues. The CDR3 protein is CASSQAHRGRNQPQHF. The CDR3 bases are TGCGCCAGCAGCCAAGCCCACAGGGGGCGTAATCAGCCCCAGCATTTT.

The rearrangement links TRBV4-1 to TRBJ2-7; possible D gene TRBD1, 6 bases. V shed 0 bases and J shed 5 bases, with 14 bases lying between them. The V gene's germline CDR1 is MGHRA and CDR2 YSYEKL. The length of the CDR3 is 15 residues. The CDR3 nucleotides read TGCGCCAGCAGCCAAGAACACGACAGGCGAGACGAGCAGTACTTC. It translates to CASSQEHDRRDEQYF.

The chain combines TRBV7-9 with TRBJ2-2; 7 bases match TRBD1. In germline, CDR1 is SEHNR, CDR2 FQNEAQ (reference sequence). The CDR3 sequence is 16 residues long. J was trimmed by 4 bases and V by 5 bases; bases with no gene match: 10. The CDR3 is CASSPPGQSFTGELFF. CDR3 bases: TGTGCCAGCAGCCCACCGGGACAGTCATTCACCGGGGAGCTGTTTTTT.

Concerning this clonotype itself: The junction shows a germline mismatch at one end, possibly a read error. The V call is TRBV4-3, the J call TRBJ1-4, with 8 bases matching TRBD1. The V gene's germline CDR1 is LGHNA and CDR2 YSLEER. There are 15 residues in the CDR3. The DNA of the CDR3 is TGCGTCAGCAGCCAGGGACAGGTTGGTTATGAAAAACTGTTTTTT. Residues: CVSSQGQVGYEKLFF.

This clonotype was seen a few times. The rearrangement joins TRBV16 to TRBJ1-4; tentative D call: TRBD1 (5 bases). The CDR3 has 15 residues. V gave up 5 bases and J gave up 8 bases, with 18 bases separating them. The germline CDR1 and CDR2 sequences are KGHSY and FQNENV. This CDR3 is CASSSPRDPREKLFF. The CDR3 DNA sequence: TGTGCCAGCAGCTCGCCGCGGGACCCTAGGGAAAAACTGTTTTTT.

The chain joins TRBV7-9 to TRBJ1-1, with 7 bases matching TRBD1. Losses at the gene ends were 11 bases for V and 9 bases for J; bases not matched to a gene: 15. This CDR3 has 13 amino acids. Germline loops: CDR1 SEHNR, CDR2 FQNEAQ (reference sequence). CDR3 in amino acids: CAGEPPGQYKAFF. CDR3 in DNA: TGTGCCGGAGAGCCCCCGGGACAGTACAAAGCTTTCTTT.

This clonotype was seen at least ten times. This chain connects TRBV12-3 or TRBV12-4 to TRBJ1-2; D not certain. Deletions cut 7 bases from V and 4 bases from J, with 13 bases between. CDR3 length equals 13 residues. The CDR3 spells CASNPGISYGYTF. DNA of the CDR3: TGTGCCAGCAACCCCGGGATCAGCTATGGCTACACCTTC.

This clonotype was seen a few times. The V and J genes are TRBV6-9 and TRBJ2-5; no definite D call. The CDR3 length is 14 residues. The V end was cut by 5 bases, the J end by 4 bases, with 14 bases between. In germline, CDR1 is MNHGY, CDR2 SVAAGI. In nucleotides, the CDR3 is TGTGCCAGCAGTGAGTCTCTCTCCGGAGAGACCCAGTACTTC. This encodes CASSESLSGETQYF.